This entry describes one TCR beta chain. What it recognizes is unknown. Though probably carrying unrecorded immune exposures, donors were nominally healthy at sampling. The data stem from a study of cytomegalovirus exposure and HLA in healthy donors. The study, taken as a whole, reports: The later analysis indicated that the majority of CMV-associated TCR beta chains appeared HLA-restricted. Three chains tied to CMV proved CMV antigen-specific in vitro. TCR beta sequences reportedly predicted most subjects' HLA-A and HLA-B alleles accurately.

PCR involved 60 Vbeta and 13 Jbeta primers. This table comes from immunoSEQ multiplex PCR, and its TCRdb copy is limited to in-frame clones, with some not included. The sample has about 240,000 clones, around 80% seen once. V gave up 2 bases and J gave up 0 bases, with 9 bases separating them. Per germline, CDR1 GTSNPN and CDR2 SVGIG (reference sequence). The CDR3 runs to 14 residues. Sequenced input: PBMCs. The clonotype was recovered from an older woman in good health and CMV-seropositive. This chain links TRBV30 with TRBJ2-3, with D uncertain. The CDR3 DNA sequence: TGTGCCTGGAGTCTACCTTATAGCACAGATACGCAGTATTTT. The encoded protein is CAWSLPYSTDTQYF.